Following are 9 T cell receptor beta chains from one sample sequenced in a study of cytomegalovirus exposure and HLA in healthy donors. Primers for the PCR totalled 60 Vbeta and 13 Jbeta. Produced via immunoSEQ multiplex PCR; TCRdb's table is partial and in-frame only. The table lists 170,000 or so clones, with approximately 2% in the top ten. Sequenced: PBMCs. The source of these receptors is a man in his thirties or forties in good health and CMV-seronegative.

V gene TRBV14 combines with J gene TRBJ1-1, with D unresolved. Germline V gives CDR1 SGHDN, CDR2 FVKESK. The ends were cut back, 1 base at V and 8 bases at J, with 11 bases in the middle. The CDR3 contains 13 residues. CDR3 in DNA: TGTGCCAGCAGCCAAGGGGCGTCACCCGAAGCTTTCTTT. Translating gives CASSQGASPEAFF.

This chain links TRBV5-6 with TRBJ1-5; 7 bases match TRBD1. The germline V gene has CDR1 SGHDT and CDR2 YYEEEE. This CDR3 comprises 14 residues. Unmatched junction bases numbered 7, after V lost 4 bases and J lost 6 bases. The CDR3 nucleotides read TGTGCCAGCAGCGGGCGACAGGGCAGTCAGCCCCAGCATTTT. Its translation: CASSGRQGSQPQHF.

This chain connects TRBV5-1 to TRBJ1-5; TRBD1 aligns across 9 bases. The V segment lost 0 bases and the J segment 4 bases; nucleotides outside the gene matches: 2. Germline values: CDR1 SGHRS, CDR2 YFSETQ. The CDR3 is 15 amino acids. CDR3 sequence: CASSLEGTGNQPQHF. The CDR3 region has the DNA TGCGCCAGCAGCTTGGAGGGGACAGGGAATCAGCCCCAGCATTTT.

CDR3 sequence reads: CASSPWGPNQPQHF. The CDR3 DNA reads as TGTGCCAGCAGTCCCTGGGGGCCCAATCAGCCCCAGCATTTT. V is TRBV27 and J is TRBJ1-5; D possibly corresponds to TRBD1 (6 bases). Trimming took 5 bases from V and 3 from J, leaving 11 bases between them. Germline CDR1 is MNHEY and CDR2 is SMNVEV (reference sequence). This CDR3 comprises 14 residues.

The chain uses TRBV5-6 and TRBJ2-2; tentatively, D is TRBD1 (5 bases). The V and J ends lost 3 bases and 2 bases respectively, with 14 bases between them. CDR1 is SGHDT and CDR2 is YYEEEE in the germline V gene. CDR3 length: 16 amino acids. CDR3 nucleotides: TGTGCCAGCAGCTCTTCAGGGTTGCCTAACACCGGGGAGCTGTTTTTT. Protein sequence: CASSSSGLPNTGELFF.

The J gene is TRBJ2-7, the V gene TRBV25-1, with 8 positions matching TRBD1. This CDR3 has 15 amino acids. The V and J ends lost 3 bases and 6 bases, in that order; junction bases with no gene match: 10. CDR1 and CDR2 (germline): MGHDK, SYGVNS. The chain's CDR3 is CASSDSDRGRAEQYF. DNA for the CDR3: TGTGCCAGCAGTGATTCCGACAGGGGCCGGGCCGAGCAGTACTTC.

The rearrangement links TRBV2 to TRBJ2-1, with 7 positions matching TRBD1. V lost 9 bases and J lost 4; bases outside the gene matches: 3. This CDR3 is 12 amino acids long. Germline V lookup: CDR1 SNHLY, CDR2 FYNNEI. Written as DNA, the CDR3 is TGTGCCAGGGGGACAGATTACAATGAGCAGTTCTTC. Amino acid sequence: CARGTDYNEQFF.

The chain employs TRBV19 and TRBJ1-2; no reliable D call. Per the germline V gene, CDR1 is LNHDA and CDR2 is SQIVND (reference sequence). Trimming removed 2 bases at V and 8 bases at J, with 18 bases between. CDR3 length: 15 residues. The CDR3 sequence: CASSILPPSSGGYTF. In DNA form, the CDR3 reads TGTGCCAGTAGTATACTACCACCATCAAGCGGGGGCTACACCTTC.

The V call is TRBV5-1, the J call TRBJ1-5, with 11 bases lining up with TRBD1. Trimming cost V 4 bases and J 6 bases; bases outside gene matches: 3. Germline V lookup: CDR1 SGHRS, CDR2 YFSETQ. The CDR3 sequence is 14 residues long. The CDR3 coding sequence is TGCGCCAGCAGCATAGGGACAGGGGGTCAGCCCCAGCATTTT. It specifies CASSIGTGGQPQHF.